The present entry profiles one TCR beta chain with its context. What it binds is not known. A much larger clone sits a single nucleotide away, making a read error possible. These data come from a study of T cells in Graves' hyperthyroidism and ophthalmopathy. Looking at the study overall: At initial diagnosis, before any treatment had begun, peripheral blood was obtained. Study findings and constraints: From stable hyperthyroidism, ophthalmopathy was separated by a 13 V-J model.

The source material, RNA transcripts, was used to amplify TCR beta CDR3 regions. When the TCR CDR3 underwent first-round RT-PCR, the HTBI primer set was used. TCRdb re-called the multiplex PCR reads through MiXCR, storing one row per CDR3 protein. The sample lists approximately 490,000 distinct CDR3 sequences; around a fifth were seen once. Ophthalmopathy patients showed a Clinical Activity Score of at least 3, NOSPECS grade of at least 4 and duration under 3 months. Each diagnosis drew on symptoms, thyroxine, TRAb, thyroid ultrasound and orbital computed tomography findings. Germline V gene sequence: CDR1 MNHGY, CDR2 SVAAGI. V shed 4 bases, J shed 5 bases, and the junction held 7 bases outside the gene matches. The CDR3 is 14 amino acids.

Sequencing used blood. The receptor was isolated from a woman in her 70s with Graves' ophthalmopathy. The chain recombines TRBV6-9 with TRBJ2-7, with 8 bases matching TRBD2. DNA for the CDR3: TGTGCCAGCAGTTCTGTAGCGGGATGGGACGAGCAGTACTTC. It translates to CASSSVAGWDEQYF.